This T cell receptor (beta chain) was captured in a study of T-cell reconstitution after alpha-beta-depleted transplantation in children. This clonotype was recorded many times. Antigen unknown. Unique molecular identifiers were incorporated during preparation of the TCRbeta library. TCRdb independently ran MiXCR on the PCR reads; one entry per CDR3 protein. This repertoire shows nearly 250,000 distinct CDR3 sequences, approximately 8% found once; its top ten account for approximately 6%. Study results and limitations: Counts and diversity of T cells one year after transplant came mostly from newly produced T cells.

Germline V gene lookup returns CDR1 SGHVS and CDR2 FNYEAQ. The J segment lost 4 bases and the V segment lost 2 bases, leaving 14 bases of the junction unmatched. The CDR3 is made up of 18 amino acids. Source: PBMCs, mostly from graft donor cells, taken 180 days after TCRalphabeta/CD19-depleted stem cell transplant. The V call is TRBV7-6, the J call TRBJ2-5; 9 positions match TRBD2. The clonotype comes from a male patient younger than 18 who had a stem cell transplant for acute lymphoblastic leukemia, so the T cells may come from the graft donor. The CDR3 bases are TGTGCCAGCAGCTTATCCGCGGGGGGGCCCTCTCTGGTAGAGACCCAGTACTTC. Translated, it gives CASSLSAGGPSLVETQYF. The complete variable domain, with remaining parts taken from reference TRBV7-6 and TRBJ2-5, reads GAGVSQSPRYKVTKRGQDVALRCDPISGHVSLYWYRQALGQGPEFLTYFNYEAQQDKSGLPNDRFSAERPEGSISTLTIQRTEQRDSAMYRCASSLSAGGPSLVETQYFGPGTRLLVL.